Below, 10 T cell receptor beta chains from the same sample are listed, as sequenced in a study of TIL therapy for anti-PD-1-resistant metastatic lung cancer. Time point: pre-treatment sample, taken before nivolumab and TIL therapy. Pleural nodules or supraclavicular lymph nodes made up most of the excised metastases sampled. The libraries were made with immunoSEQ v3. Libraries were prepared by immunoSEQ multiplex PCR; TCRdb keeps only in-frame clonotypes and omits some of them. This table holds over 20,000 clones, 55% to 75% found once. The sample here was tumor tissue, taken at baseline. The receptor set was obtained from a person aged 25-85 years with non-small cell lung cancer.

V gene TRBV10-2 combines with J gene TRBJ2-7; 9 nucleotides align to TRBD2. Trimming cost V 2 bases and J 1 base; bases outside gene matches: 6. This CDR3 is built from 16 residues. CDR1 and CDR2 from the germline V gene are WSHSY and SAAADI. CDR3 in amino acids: CASSEGLAGRSYEQYF. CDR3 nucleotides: TGCGCCAGCAGTGAGGGGCTAGCGGGGCGATCCTACGAGCAGTACTTC.

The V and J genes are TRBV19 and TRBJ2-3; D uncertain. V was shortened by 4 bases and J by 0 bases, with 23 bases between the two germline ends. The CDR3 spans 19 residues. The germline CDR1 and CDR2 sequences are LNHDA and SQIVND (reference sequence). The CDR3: CASSNPEFGPITSTDTQYF. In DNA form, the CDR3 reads TGTGCCAGTAGTAACCCTGAGTTTGGACCAATCACTAGCACAGATACGCAGTATTTT.

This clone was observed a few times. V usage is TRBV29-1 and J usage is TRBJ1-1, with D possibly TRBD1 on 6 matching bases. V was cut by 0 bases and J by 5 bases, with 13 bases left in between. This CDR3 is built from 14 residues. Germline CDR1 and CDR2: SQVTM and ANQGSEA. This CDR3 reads CSVEDQGRGTEAFF. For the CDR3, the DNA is TGCAGCGTTGAAGATCAGGGGAGAGGTACTGAAGCTTTCTTT.

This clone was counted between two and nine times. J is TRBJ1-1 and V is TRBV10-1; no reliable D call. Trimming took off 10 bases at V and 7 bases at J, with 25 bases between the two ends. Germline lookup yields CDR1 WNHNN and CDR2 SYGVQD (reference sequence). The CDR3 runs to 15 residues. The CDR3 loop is CATCPLPPRDGEAFF. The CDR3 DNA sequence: TGCGCCACCTGTCCACTACCCCCTCGGGATGGTGAAGCTTTCTTT.

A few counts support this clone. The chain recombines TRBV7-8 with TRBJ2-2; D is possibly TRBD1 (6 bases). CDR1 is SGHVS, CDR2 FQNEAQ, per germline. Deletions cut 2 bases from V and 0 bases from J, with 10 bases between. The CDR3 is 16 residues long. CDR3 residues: CASSLSRDTNTGELFF. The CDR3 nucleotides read TGTGCCAGCAGCTTATCCAGGGACACGAACACCGGGGAGCTGTTTTTT. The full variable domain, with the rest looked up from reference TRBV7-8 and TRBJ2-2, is GAGVSQSPRYKVAKRGQDVALRCDPISGHVSLFWYQQALGQGPEFLTYFQNEAQLDKSGLPSDRFFAERPEGSVSTLKIQRTQQEDSAVYLCASSLSRDTNTGELFFGEGSRLTVL.

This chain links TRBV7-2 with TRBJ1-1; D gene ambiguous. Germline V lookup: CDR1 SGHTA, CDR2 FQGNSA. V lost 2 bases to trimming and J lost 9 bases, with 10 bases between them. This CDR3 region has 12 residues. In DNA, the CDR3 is TGTGCCAGCAGCTTAAGAAACCTCCAAGCTTTCTTT. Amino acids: CASSLRNLQAFF.

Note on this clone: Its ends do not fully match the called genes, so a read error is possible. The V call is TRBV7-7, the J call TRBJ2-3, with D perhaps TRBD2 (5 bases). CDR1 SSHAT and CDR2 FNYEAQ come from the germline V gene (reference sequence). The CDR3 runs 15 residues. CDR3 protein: CASSLGTRATDTQYF. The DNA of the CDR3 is TGTGCTAGCAGCTTAGGAACGAGGGCCACAGATACGCAGTATTTT.

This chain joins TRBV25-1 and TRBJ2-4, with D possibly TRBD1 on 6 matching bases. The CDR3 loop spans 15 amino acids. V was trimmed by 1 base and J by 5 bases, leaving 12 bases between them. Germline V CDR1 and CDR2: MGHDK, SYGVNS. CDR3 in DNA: TGTGCCAGCAGTGAATCCCGACAGGTTGAAAACATTCAGTACTTC. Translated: CASSESRQVENIQYF.

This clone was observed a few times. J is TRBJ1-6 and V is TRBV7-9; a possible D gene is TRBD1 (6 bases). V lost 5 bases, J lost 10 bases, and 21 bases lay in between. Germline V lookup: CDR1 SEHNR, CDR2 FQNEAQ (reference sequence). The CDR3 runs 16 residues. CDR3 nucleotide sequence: TGTGCCAGCAGCCCACGAGGGGGGCAGGGAGTGTCACCCCTCCACTTT. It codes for CASSPRGGQGVSPLHF.

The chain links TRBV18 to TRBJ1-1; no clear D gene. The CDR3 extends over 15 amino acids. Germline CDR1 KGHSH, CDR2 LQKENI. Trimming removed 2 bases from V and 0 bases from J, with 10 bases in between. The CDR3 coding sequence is TGTGCCAGCTCACCATCACTCAACCTGAACACTGAAGCTTTCTTT. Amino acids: CASSPSLNLNTEAFF.